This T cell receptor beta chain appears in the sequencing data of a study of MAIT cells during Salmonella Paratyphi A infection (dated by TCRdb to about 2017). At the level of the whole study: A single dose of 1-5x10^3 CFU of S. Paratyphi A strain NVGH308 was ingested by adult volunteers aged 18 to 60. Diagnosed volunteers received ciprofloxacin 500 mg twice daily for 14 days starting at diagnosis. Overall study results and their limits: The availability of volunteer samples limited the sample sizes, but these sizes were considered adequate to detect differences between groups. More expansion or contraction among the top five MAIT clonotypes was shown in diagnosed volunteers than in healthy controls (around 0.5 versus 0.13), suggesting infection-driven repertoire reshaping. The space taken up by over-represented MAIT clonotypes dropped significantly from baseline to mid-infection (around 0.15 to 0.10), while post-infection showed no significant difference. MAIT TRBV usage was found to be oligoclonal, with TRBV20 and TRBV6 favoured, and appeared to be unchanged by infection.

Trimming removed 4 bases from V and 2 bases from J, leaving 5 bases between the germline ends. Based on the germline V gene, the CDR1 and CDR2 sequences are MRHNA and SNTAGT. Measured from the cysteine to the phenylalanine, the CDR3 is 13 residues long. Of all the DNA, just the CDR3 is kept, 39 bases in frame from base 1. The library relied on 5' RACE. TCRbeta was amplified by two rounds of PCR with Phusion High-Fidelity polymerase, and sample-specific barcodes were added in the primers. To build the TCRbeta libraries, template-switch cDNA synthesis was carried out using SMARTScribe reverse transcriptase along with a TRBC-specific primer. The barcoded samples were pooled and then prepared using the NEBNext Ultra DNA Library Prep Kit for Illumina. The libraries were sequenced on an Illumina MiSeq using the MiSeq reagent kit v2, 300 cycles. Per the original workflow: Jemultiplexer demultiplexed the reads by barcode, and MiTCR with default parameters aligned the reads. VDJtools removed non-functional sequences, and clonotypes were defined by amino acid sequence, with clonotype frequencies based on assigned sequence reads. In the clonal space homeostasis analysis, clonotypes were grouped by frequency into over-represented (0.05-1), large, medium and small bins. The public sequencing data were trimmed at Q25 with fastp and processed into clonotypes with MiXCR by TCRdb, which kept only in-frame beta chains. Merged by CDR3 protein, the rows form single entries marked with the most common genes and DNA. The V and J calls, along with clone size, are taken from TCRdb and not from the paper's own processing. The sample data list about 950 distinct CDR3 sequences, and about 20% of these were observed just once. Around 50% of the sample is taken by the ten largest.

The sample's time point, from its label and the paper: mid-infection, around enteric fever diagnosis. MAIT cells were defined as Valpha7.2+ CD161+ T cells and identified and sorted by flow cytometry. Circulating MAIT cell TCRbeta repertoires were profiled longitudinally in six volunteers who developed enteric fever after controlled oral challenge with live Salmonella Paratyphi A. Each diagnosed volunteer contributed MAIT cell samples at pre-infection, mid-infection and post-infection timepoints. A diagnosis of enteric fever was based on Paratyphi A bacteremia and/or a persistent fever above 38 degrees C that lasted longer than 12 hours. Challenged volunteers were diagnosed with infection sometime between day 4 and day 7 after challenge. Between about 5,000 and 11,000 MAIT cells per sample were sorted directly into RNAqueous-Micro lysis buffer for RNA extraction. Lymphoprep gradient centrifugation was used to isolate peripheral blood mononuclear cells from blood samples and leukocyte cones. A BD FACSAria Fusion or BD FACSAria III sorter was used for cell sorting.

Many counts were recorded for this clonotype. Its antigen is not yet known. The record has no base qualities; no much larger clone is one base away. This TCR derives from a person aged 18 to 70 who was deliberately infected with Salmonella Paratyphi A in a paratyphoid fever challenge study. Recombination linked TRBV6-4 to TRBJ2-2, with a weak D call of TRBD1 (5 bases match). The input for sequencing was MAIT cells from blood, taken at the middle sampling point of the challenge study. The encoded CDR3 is CASSGTNTGELFF. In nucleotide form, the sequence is TGTGCCAGCAGTGGGACAAACACCGGGGAGCTGTTTTTT.